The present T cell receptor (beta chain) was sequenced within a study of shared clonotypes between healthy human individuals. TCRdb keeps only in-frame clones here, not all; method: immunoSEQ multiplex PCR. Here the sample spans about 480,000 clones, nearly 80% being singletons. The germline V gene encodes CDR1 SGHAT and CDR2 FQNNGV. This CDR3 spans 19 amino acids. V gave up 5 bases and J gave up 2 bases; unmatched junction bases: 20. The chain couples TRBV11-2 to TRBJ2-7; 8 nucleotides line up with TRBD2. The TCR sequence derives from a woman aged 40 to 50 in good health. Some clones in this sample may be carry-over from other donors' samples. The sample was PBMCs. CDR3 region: CASSPGGAGGPGVPYEQYF. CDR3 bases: TGTGCCAGCAGCCCCGGGGGGGCGGGAGGACCCGGAGTTCCCTACGAGCAGTACTTC.